This TCR beta chain was recovered during a study of T cell responses to AZD1222 COVID-19 vaccine. Study findings and constraints: Most donors were white British, females outnumbered males, and clonal diversity was possibly underestimated. Only after the peak T cell response were repertoires sampled.

In its sample, this clone was seen a few times. Antigen: not known. The V and J ends lost 2 bases and 1 base respectively, with 8 bases between them. Germline CDR1 reads SGHTA; CDR2 reads FQGNSA. The CDR3 has 14 amino acids. The assay was immunoSEQ multiplex PCR, and TCRdb's table has in-frame clones only and misses some. This sample has over 100,000 clones, with approximately 90% found just once. Sequencing was performed on peripheral blood, taken on day 0 of AZD1222 vaccination. This chain uses TRBV7-2 with TRBJ1-1; D is unclear. The sequence was obtained from an adult in good health. This CDR3 is CASSLLVWNTEAFF. In nucleotides, the CDR3 is TGTGCCAGCAGCTTACTAGTCTGGAACACTGAAGCTTTCTTT.